The 23 T cell receptor beta chains in this list originate from one sample, sequenced in a study of T cell clonotyping in hematopoietic cell transplantation. Data came from immunoSEQ multiplex PCR; TCRdb stores just in-frame clones and leaves some out. Of approximately 70,000 clones in the sample, approximately 94% were seen once. The sequenced sample was peripheral blood mononuclear cells. All receptors derive from a man in his fifties in good health. Some clones in this sample may be carry-over from other donors' samples.

The J gene is TRBJ1-1, the V gene TRBV7-9; D gene uncertain. Trimming removed 0 bases at V and 6 bases at J, with 8 bases between. Germline V gives CDR1 SEHNR, CDR2 FQNEAQ (reference sequence). CDR3 length: 13 residues. DNA for the CDR3: TGTGCCAGCAGCTTAGCAGGGTCTGCTGAAGCTTTCTTT. As protein: CASSLAGSAEAFF.

This clone appeared once. This chain joins TRBV28 and TRBJ2-7, with D perhaps TRBD1 (6 bases). The V gene lost 6 bases and the J gene lost 2 bases, with 17 bases spanning the gap. Looked up from germline, CDR1 is MDHEN and CDR2 is SYDVKM. CDR3 length: 15 residues. The CDR3 DNA reads TGTGCCAGCAGCCTACTGGACAGAGCGACCTACGAGCAGTACTTC. Translated, it gives CASSLLDRATYEQYF.

The chain is built from TRBV9 and TRBJ1-4; D is undetermined. Trimming removed 4 bases from V and 3 bases from J, with 13 bases in between. The CDR3 has 15 residues. Looked up from germline, CDR1 is SGDLS and CDR2 is YYNGEE. The CDR3: CASSIGPSSNEKLFF. CDR3 nucleotides: TGTGCCAGCAGCATCGGACCCTCTTCTAATGAAAAACTGTTTTTT.

V is TRBV29-1 and J is TRBJ2-7; TRBD1 matches 8 bases. Germline V gene lookup returns CDR1 SQVTM and CDR2 ANQGSEA. The CDR3 runs 15 residues. Trimming at V came to 5 bases and at J to 0 bases, leaving 9 bases not matched to a gene. In DNA form, the CDR3 reads TGCAGCGTTTCCGGGACAGGCGCCAGCTCCTACGAGCAGTACTTC. The encoded protein is CSVSGTGASSYEQYF.

The J gene is TRBJ1-2, the V gene TRBV9; D is uncertain. The CDR3 loop spans 14 amino acids. CDR1 and CDR2 (germline): SGDLS, YYNGEE. V lost 0 bases to trimming and J lost 1 base, with 7 bases between them. CDR3 nucleotide sequence: TGTGCCAGCAGCGTAGGCCGCGGTAACTATGGCTACACCTTC. Its protein is CASSVGRGNYGYTF.

This rearrangement joins TRBV9 to TRBJ1-6; D unresolved. Germline V gene data show CDR1 as SGDLS and CDR2 as YYNGEE. Trimming removed 0 bases from V and 0 bases from J, with 7 bases in between. This CDR3 spans 16 amino acids. In nucleotides, the CDR3 is TGTGCCAGCAGCGTAGCGGAGAGCTCCTATAATTCACCCCTCCACTTT. The encoded protein is CASSVAESSYNSPLHF.

The chain couples TRBV6-1 to TRBJ2-1; D is possibly TRBD1 or TRBD2 (5 bases each). The CDR3 has 16 residues. Germline V gene data show CDR1 as MNHNS and CDR2 as SASEGT. V lost 2 bases and J lost 0, with 11 bases in between. The CDR3 nucleotides read TGTGCCAGCAGTGAATTCAAGGGGAGCTCCTACAATGAGCAGTTCTTC. Translation: CASSEFKGSSYNEQFF.

The chain is built from TRBV6-4 and TRBJ2-5; no firm D call. The ends were cut back, 3 bases at V and 7 bases at J, with 12 bases in the middle. The CDR3 has 13 amino acids. CDR1 is MRHNA and CDR2 is SNTAGT in the germline V gene. CDR3 DNA sequence: TGTGCCAGCAGTGAGACATTCTCGGGGACCCAGTACTTC. Its translation: CASSETFSGTQYF.

The chain is built from TRBV19 and TRBJ1-5, with 7 bases identical to TRBD1. Germline V gives CDR1 LNHDA, CDR2 SQIVND (reference sequence). CDR3 length: 15 amino acids. With 6 bases clipped from V and 3 bases from J, the junction kept 8 bases outside the gene matches. The CDR3 sequence is CASSPDRVDNQPQHF. DNA of the CDR3: TGTGCCAGTAGCCCTGACAGGGTAGACAATCAGCCCCAGCATTTT.

The chain carries TRBV11-2 and TRBJ2-7, with D perhaps being TRBD1 or TRBD2 (5 bases each). Germline assignment: CDR1 SGHAT and CDR2 FQNNGV. This CDR3 has 15 amino acids. V was shortened by 1 base and J by 1 base, with 11 bases between the two germline ends. The CDR3 DNA is TGTGCCAGCAGCTTAGCTTCTGGGGGATCCTACGAGCAGTACTTC. This gives the protein CASSLASGGSYEQYF. Together with reference TRBV11-2 and TRBJ2-7, the CDR3 gives the full variable domain: EAGVAQSPRYKIIEKRQSVAFWCNPISGHATLYWYQQILGQGPKLLIQFQNNGVVDDSQLPKDRFSAERLKGVDSTLKIQPAKLEDSAVYLCASSLASGGSYEQYFGPGTRLTVT.

In DNA, the CDR3 is TGTGCCAGCAGCCAACAGTACTCTGGAAACACCATATATTTT. Residues: CASSQQYSGNTIYF. This chain links TRBV11-2 with TRBJ1-3; D is ambiguous. Between the trimmed V and J ends, which lost 5 bases and 0 bases, there was a span of 8 bases. The germline gives CDR1 SGHAT, CDR2 FQNNGV. There are 14 residues in the CDR3.

This chain connects TRBV5-1 to TRBJ2-1; tentatively, D is TRBD1 (5 bases). The CDR3 contains 14 residues. Germline V gene data show CDR1 as SGHRS and CDR2 as YFSETQ. Trimming left V 0 bases short and J 2 bases short, with 6 bases between. CDR3 coding DNA: TGCGCCAGCAGCTTGGGACAGCCCTACAATGAGCAGTTCTTC. Its protein is CASSLGQPYNEQFF.

The CDR3 nucleotides read TGTGCCAGCAGTTACGAACAGGGGGTAACTGAAGCTTTCTTT. Protein: CASSYEQGVTEAFF. The chain employs TRBV6-5 and TRBJ1-1, with 8 bases fitting TRBD1. The V and J ends lost 2 bases and 5 bases, in that order; junction bases with no gene match: 4. Germline CDR1 and CDR2: MNHEY and SVGAGI. The CDR3 consists of 14 residues.

This clone was counted between two and nine times. This chain joins TRBV5-5 and TRBJ1-1; D is unresolved. Trimming shortened V by 2 bases and J by 6 bases, and 17 bases separated the two germline ends. The germline V gene has CDR1 SGHKS and CDR2 YYEKEE (reference sequence). The CDR3 sequence is 15 residues long. The CDR3 is CASSFSDSPGSEAFF. The CDR3 bases are TGTGCCAGCAGCTTCTCTGACTCACCAGGCTCTGAAGCTTTCTTT.

This clone was found a few times. V is TRBV2 and J is TRBJ1-2; D ambiguous. This CDR3 spans 14 amino acids. Germline V CDR1 and CDR2: SNHLY, FYNNEI. The V and J ends lost 6 bases and 4 bases respectively, with 15 bases between them. CDR3 loop: CASRDSSGSYGYTF. The CDR3 region has the DNA TGTGCCAGCAGGGACTCCTCCGGCAGCTATGGCTACACCTTC.

This chain connects TRBV7-2 to TRBJ1-2, with 7 positions matching TRBD1. The germline V gene has CDR1 SGHTA and CDR2 FQGNSA. The CDR3 contains 15 residues. V lost 7 bases, J lost 2 bases, and 10 bases stayed unmatched. The CDR3 region is CASTPSWGQNYGYTF. The CDR3 DNA sequence: TGTGCCAGCACCCCCTCCTGGGGACAGAACTATGGCTACACCTTC.

V usage is TRBV27 and J usage is TRBJ1-5; weak D call: TRBD1 (5 bases). V was trimmed by 3 bases and J by 1 base, leaving 7 bases between them. Germline values: CDR1 MNHEY, CDR2 SMNVEV (reference sequence). The CDR3 has 14 amino acids. In nucleotides, the CDR3 is TGTGCCAGCAGTTTGTCAGGGAGCAATCAGCCCCAGCATTTT. Its translation is CASSLSGSNQPQHF.

CDR3 DNA sequence: TGTGCCAGTAGAAGGGGCGGGGGTTTCGAGAACACTGAAGCTTTCTTT. Translation gives CASRRGGGFENTEAFF. The V gene is TRBV19, the J gene TRBJ1-1, with a weak D call TRBD1 (5 bases). The V end was cut by 6 bases, the J end by 1 base, with 18 bases between. Looked up from germline, CDR1 is LNHDA and CDR2 is SQIVND (reference sequence). The CDR3 contains 16 residues.

This sequence joins TRBV7-9 and TRBJ2-5; no clear D. Germline V gene sequence: CDR1 SEHNR, CDR2 FQNEAQ (reference sequence). V lost 2 bases and J 1 base, leaving 14 bases between the germline ends. This CDR3 comprises 16 residues. CDR3 region: CASSLWGRQIQETQYF. CDR3 bases: TGTGCCAGCAGCTTATGGGGTCGGCAGATCCAAGAGACCCAGTACTTC.

The gene calls are TRBV27 and TRBJ2-1; 9 bases fit TRBD2. This CDR3 has 14 amino acids. The V and J ends lost 3 bases and 10 bases, in that order; junction bases with no gene match: 7. Germline lookup yields CDR1 MNHEY and CDR2 SMNVEV (reference sequence). CDR3 in DNA: TGTGCCAGCAGTTTGGATAGCGGGGGCCCGGAGCAGTTCTTC. It specifies CASSLDSGGPEQFF.

The chain has TRBV5-1 and TRBJ2-7; D is perhaps TRBD1 (6 bases). Trimming removed 6 bases at V and 6 bases at J, with 19 bases between. Germline V lookup: CDR1 SGHRS, CDR2 YFSETQ. The length of the CDR3 is 14 residues. CDR3 nucleotides: TGCGCCAGCACTTTCGCCGCAGGGGATCGCGAGCAGTACTTC. It yields the protein CASTFAAGDREQYF.

Notes on this clone: Sequence at one end of the junction differs from germline and may be a read error. V is TRBV19 and J is TRBJ1-6; D remains unclear. CDR1 and CDR2 from the germline V gene are LNHDA and SQIVND (reference sequence). The CDR3 runs to 13 residues. CDR3: CASIGGSNSPLHF. The CDR3 DNA sequence: TGTGCCAGTATAGGAGGGAGCAATTCGCCCCTCCACTTT. The variable domain in full, completed from reference TRBV19 and TRBJ1-6, reads DGGITQSPKYLFRKEGQNVTLSCEQNLNHDAMYWYRQDPGQGLRLIYYSQIVNDFQKGDIAEGYSVSREKKESFPLTVTSAQKNPTAFYLCASIGGSNSPLHFGNGTRLTVT.

The CDR3 DNA reads as TGTGCCAGCAGCGGCTCAGGTGGGAATCAGCCCCAGCATTTT. The encoded protein is CASSGSGGNQPQHF. The chain joins TRBV9 to TRBJ1-5; D unclear. Germline assignment: CDR1 SGDLS and CDR2 YYNGEE. The CDR3 has 14 amino acids. Deletions cut 3 bases from V and 4 bases from J, with 11 bases between.